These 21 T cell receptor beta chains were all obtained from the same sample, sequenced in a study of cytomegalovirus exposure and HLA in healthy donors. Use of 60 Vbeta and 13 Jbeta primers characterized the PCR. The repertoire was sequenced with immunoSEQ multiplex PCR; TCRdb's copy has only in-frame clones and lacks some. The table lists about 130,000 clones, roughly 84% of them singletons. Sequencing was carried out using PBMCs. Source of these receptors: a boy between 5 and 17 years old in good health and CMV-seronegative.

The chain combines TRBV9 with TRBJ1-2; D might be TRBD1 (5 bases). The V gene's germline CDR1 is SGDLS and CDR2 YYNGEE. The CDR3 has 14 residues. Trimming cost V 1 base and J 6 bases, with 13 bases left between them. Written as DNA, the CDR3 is TGTGCCAGCAGCGTAAGCGGGGGGGTACATGGCTACACCTTC. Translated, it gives CASSVSGGVHGYTF.

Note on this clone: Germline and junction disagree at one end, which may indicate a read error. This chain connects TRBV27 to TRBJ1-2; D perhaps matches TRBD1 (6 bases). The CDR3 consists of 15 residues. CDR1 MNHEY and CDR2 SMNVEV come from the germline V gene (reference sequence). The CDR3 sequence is CASSLSAGAGYGYPF. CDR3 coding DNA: TGTGCCAGCAGTTTATCTGCGGGGGCAGGCTATGGCTACCCCTTC.

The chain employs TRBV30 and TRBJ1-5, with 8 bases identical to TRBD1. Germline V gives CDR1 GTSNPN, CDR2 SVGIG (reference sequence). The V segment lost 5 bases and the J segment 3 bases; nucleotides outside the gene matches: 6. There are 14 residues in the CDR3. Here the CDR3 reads CAWGRGQDNQPQHF. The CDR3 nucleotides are TGTGCCTGGGGGAGGGGACAGGACAATCAGCCCCAGCATTTT.

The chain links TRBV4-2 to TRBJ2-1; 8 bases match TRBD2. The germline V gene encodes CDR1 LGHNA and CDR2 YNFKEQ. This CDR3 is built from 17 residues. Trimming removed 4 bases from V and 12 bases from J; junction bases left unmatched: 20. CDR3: CASSREREHLLYTMQFF. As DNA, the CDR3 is TGTGCCAGCAGCCGCGAGCGGGAGCACCTACTATACACTATGCAGTTCTTC.

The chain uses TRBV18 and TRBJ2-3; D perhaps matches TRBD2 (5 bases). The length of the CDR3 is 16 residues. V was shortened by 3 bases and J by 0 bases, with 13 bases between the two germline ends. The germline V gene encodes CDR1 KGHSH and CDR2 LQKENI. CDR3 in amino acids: CASSPSGVPSTDTQYF. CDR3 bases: TGTGCCAGCTCACCGAGCGGCGTCCCTAGCACAGATACGCAGTATTTT.

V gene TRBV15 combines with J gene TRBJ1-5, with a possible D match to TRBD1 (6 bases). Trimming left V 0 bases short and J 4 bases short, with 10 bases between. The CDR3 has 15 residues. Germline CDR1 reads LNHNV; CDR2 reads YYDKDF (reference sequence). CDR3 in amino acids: CATSRDGTGNQPQHF. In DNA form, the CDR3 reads TGTGCCACCAGCAGAGATGGAACAGGGAATCAGCCCCAGCATTTT.

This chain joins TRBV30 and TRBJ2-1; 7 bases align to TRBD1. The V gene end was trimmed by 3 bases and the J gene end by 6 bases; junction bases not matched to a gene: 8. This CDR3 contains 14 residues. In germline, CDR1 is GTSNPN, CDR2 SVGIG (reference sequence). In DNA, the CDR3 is TGTGCCTGGAGAAGACAGGGTATCTCCAATGAGCAGTTCTTC. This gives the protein CAWRRQGISNEQFF.

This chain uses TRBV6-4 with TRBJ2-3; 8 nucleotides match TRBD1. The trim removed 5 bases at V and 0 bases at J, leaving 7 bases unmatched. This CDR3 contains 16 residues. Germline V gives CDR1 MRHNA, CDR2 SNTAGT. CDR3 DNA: TGTGCCAGCAGTCCAGGGGGCAGGACTAGCACAGATACGCAGTATTTT. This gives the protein CASSPGGRTSTDTQYF.

CDR3 coding DNA: TGTGCCAGCAGACCCACGCGCTCGAACACCGGGGAGCTGTTTTTT. Protein sequence: CASRPTRSNTGELFF. This chain links TRBV27 with TRBJ2-2; D remains ambiguous. Germline V gene lookup returns CDR1 MNHEY and CDR2 SMNVEV (reference sequence). V lost 6 bases and J lost 0, with 11 bases in between. The length of the CDR3 is 15 residues.

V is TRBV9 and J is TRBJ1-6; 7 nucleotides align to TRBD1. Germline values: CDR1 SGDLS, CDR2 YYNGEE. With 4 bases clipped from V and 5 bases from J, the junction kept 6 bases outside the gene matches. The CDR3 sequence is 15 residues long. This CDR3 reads CASSSRGQNNSPLHF. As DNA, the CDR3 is TGTGCCAGCAGCTCGCGGGGACAGAATAATTCACCCCTCCACTTT.

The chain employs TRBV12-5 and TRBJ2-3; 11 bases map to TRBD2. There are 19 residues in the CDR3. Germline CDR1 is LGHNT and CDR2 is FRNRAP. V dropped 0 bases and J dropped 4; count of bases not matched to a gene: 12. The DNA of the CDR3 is TGTGCTAGTGGTTTGGTAAAGGGGGTAGCGGGGGGGCATGCAGATACGCAGTATTTT. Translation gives CASGLVKGVAGGHADTQYF.

CDR3 bases: TGTGCCACAAATCGGGACAGGCAAGAGACCCAGTACTTC. Its translation is CATNRDRQETQYF. V usage is TRBV2 and J usage is TRBJ2-5; 8 bases line up with TRBD1. Trimming removed 10 bases from V and 2 bases from J; junction bases left unmatched: 6. Per the germline V gene, CDR1 is SNHLY and CDR2 is FYNNEI. This CDR3 spans 13 amino acids.

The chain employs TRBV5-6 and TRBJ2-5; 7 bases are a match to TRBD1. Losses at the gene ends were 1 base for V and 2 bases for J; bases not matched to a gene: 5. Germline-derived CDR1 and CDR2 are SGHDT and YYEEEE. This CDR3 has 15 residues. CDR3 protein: CASSLPRQGQETQYF. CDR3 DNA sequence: TGTGCCAGCAGCTTGCCTAGACAGGGTCAAGAGACCCAGTACTTC.

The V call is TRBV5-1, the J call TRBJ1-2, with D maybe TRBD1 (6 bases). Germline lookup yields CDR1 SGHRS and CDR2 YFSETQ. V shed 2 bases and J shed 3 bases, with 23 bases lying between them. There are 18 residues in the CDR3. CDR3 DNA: TGCGCCAGCAGCTTCCCGGCAGGGGCGGTATCGGGCGACTATGGCTACACCTTC. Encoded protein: CASSFPAGAVSGDYGYTF.

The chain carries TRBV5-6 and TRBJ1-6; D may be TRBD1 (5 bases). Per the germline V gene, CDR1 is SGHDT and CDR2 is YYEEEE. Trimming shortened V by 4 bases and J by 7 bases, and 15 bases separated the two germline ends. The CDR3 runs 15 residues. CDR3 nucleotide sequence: TGTGCCAGCAGCCCGATGCAACAGGAAAATTCACCCCTCCACTTT. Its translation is CASSPMQQENSPLHF.

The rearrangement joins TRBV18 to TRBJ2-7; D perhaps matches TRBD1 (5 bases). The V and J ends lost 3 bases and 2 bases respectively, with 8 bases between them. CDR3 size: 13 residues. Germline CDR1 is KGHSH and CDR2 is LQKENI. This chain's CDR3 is CASSPRVPYEQYF. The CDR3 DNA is TGTGCCAGCTCACCCAGGGTCCCCTACGAGCAGTACTTC.

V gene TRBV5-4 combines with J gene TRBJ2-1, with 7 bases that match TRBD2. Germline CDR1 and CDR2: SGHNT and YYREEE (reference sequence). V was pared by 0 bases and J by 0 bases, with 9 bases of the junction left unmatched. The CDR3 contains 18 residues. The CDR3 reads CASSLGGGLVFSYNEQFF. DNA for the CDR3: TGTGCCAGCAGCTTGGGGGGCGGACTAGTTTTCTCCTACAATGAGCAGTTCTTC.

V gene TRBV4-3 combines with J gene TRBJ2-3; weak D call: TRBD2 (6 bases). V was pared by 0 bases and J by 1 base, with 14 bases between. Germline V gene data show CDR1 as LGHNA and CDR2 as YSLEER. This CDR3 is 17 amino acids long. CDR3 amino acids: CASSQELEGRGTDTQYF. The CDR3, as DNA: TGCGCCAGCAGCCAAGAACTGGAGGGCCGGGGCACAGATACGCAGTATTTT.

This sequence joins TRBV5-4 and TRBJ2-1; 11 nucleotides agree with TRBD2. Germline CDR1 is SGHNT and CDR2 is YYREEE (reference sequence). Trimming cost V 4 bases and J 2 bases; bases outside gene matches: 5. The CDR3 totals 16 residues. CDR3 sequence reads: CASSPTSGTPYNEQFF. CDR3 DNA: TGTGCCAGCAGCCCGACTAGCGGGACGCCCTACAATGAGCAGTTCTTC.

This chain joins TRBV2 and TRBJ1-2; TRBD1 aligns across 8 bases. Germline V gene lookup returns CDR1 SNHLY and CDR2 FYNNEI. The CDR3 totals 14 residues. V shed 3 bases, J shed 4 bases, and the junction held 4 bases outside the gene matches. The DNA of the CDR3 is TGTGCCAGCAGTGAGGGGACAGGTACCTATGGCTACACCTTC. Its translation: CASSEGTGTYGYTF.

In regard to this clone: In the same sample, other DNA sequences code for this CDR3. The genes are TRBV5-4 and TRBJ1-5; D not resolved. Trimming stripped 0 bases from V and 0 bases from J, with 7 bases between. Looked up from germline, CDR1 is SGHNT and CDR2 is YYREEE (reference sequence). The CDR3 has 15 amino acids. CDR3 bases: TGTGCCAGCAGCTTGGGAGGGAATAGCAATCAGCCCCAGCATTTT. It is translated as CASSLGGNSNQPQHF.